This note documents a single T cell receptor (beta chain) sequence. Its target is unknown. The trim removed 0 bases at V and 11 bases at J, leaving 5 bases unmatched. This CDR3 contains 13 residues. Per the germline V gene, CDR1 is DFQATT and CDR2 is SNEGSKA (reference sequence). The data were obtained in a study of blood T cells in healthy people across ages. Study results and caveats: Among T cells, TCR beta diversity per million cells dropped roughly linearly as age rose.

Through a sample-barcoded 5' primer and a J-beta primer mix, a second PCR was run for roughly 7 to 12 cycles. Every individual sample yielded 2.5 million or more paired-end reads (each containing CDR3). TCRdb processed the 5' RACE reads anew with MiXCR; each CDR3 protein has one entry. The sample yields 600,000 to 650,000 distinct CDR3 sequences, about 53% seen once. In each sample, at least 7 million PBMCs were isolated. The V call is TRBV20-1, the J call TRBJ2-5; 11 bases map to TRBD2. The sequencing input was blood. This TCR was sampled from a man between 60 and 70 years old in good health. The CDR3 DNA reads TGCAGTGCTAGAGATGGGACTAGCGGATGGCAGTACTTC. Translation: CSARDGTSGWQYF.